The following is a T cell receptor beta chain sequence with its context. The germline V and J ends were trimmed by 3 bases and 12 bases, with 15 bases remaining between them. Germline CDR1 reads DFQATT; CDR2 reads SNEGSKA (reference sequence). The CDR3 has 12 amino acids. Authors' analysis steps: Estimates of nucleated cell counts were drawn from the amplification of reference gene primers. Sequencing was performed with immunoSEQ multiplex PCR; in TCRdb, only in-frame clones are kept and a portion is missing. V and J calls and clone size are copied from that table; D and trimming were computed from the DNA. Of about 76,000 clones in the sample, over 75% are singletons; the top ten hold under 6.5%. This record belongs to a study of blood T cell repertoires in COVID-19. Study-level background: Samples came from the United States, Italy and Spain, spanning acute and convalescent COVID-19. Sources were T cells, B-cell-depleted T cells, or PBMCs; the material itself was cDNA or gDNA.

The sample consisted of peripheral blood. This TCR was sampled from a man aged 50-60 years with active COVID-19. V is TRBV20-1 and J is TRBJ2-1; weak D call: TRBD2 (6 bases). The CDR3 DNA follows: TGCAGTGCTAGTAAGATAGCGGCGCTGCAGTTCTTC. Translation gives CSASKIAALQFF.